A selection of T cell receptor beta chains follows, all from one sample in a study of T cells in Graves' hyperthyroidism and ophthalmopathy. TCRdb fed the multiplex PCR reads into MiXCR, producing one record per CDR3 protein. The sample has more than 650,000 distinct CDR3 sequences; 12% to 15% are singletons. What was sequenced was blood. The receptors derive from a woman in her late teens or twenties with Graves' hyperthyroidism. The CDR3 runs from the conserved cysteine through the conserved F or W. D genes are given only for firm matches. Clone size is stated in some rows and not others, as once, few, many or a class when expanded.

d_call,clone_size,j_call,v_call,cdr3_nt,cdr3_aa
TRBD2,many,TRBJ2-7,TRBV28,TGTGCCAGCAGTCAAAGGGGACTAGCGGGAGGAAGGCTCTACGAGCAGTACTTC,CASSQRGLAGGRLYEQYF
TRBD1,few,TRBJ1-1,TRBV18,TGTGCCAGCTCTGAAGGGGGAGGGGGCCGGACTGAAGCTTTCTTT,CASSEGGGGRTEAFF
NA,few,TRBJ1-2,TRBV9,TGTGCCAGCAGCCTACCCCCCCGGCCCTACACCTTC,CASSLPPRPYTF
TRBD2,NA,TRBJ2-7,TRBV20-1,TGCAGTGCTAGAGATTCCCCCGGGACTAGCGGCTCCTCCTACGAGCAGTACTTC,CSARDSPGTSGSSYEQYF
TRBD1,many,TRBJ2-4,TRBV4-2,TGTGCCAGCAGCCAGACAGGGGCCAAAAACATTCAGTACTTC,CASSQTGAKNIQYF
TRBD1,NA,TRBJ2-7,TRBV15,TGTGCCACCAGCAGTGCTATCGGGACAGGAGACTACGAGCAGTACTTC,CATSSAIGTGDYEQYF
TRBD1,NA,TRBJ2-3,TRBV24-1,TGTGCCACCACCGGCCGGGACAGCCGCACAAATACGCAGTATTTT,CATTGRDSRTNTQYF
NA,NA,TRBJ1-2,TRBV19,TGTGCCAGTAGCATGACAGTAACATATGGCTACACCTTC,CASSMTVTYGYTF
TRBD1,many,TRBJ1-1,TRBV3-1,TGTGCCAGCAGCCAAGTAACAGGGGCCGCCAACACTGAAGCTTTCTTT,CASSQVTGAANTEAFF
TRBD1,many,TRBJ2-5,TRBV6-1,TGTGCCAGCAGACAGGGGGCTCTGGAGACCCAGTACTTC,CASRQGALETQYF
NA,many,TRBJ1-2,TRBV28,TGTGCCAGCCGGGAGACAGACCCGAGGGTTGGCTACACCTTC,CASRETDPRVGYTF
NA,many,TRBJ2-7,TRBV10-3,TGTGCCATCAGTGGTCAGAACCTACGCGAGCAGTACTTC,CAISGQNLREQYF
NA,NA,TRBJ1-3,TRBV10-1,TGCGCCAGCAGCGCAGACGGATCGAGCTCTGGAAACACCATATATTTT,CASSADGSSSGNTIYF
NA,many,TRBJ2-1,TRBV28,TGTGCCAGCAGTTTGAGTTCTGATCTGTTCTACAATGAGCAGTTCTTC,CASSLSSDLFYNEQFF
NA,many,TRBJ2-5,TRBV4-1,TGCGCCAGCAGCCGCCGGGCGGGATCCCAAGAGACCCAGTACTTC,CASSRRAGSQETQYF
NA,NA,TRBJ2-1,TRBV10-3,TGTGCCATCAGTGACAGCCCCTACAATGAGCAGTTCTTC,CAISDSPYNEQFF
TRBD2,many,TRBJ2-7,TRBV4-1,TGCGCCAGCAGCCAACGGCTAGCGGGATCATCCTACGAGCAGTACTTC,CASSQRLAGSSYEQYF
NA,many,TRBJ1-1,TRBV20-1,TGCAGTGCTAGAGATCCCCGGGGTGAGGGAGCTTTCTTT,CSARDPRGEGAFF
NA,NA,TRBJ2-1,TRBV2,TGTGCCAGCAGTCCCGGACTAATCCTGATGGATGAGCAGTTCTTC,CASSPGLILMDEQFF
NA,few,TRBJ2-1,TRBV12-3/TRBV12-4,TGTGCCAGCAGTTCTGCCCCCTCCTACAATGGGCAGTTCTTC,CASSSAPSYNGQFF
NA,NA,TRBJ2-7,TRBV4-1,TGCGCCAGCAGACCCGGGACGGTCTCCTACGAGCAGTACTTC,CASRPGTVSYEQYF